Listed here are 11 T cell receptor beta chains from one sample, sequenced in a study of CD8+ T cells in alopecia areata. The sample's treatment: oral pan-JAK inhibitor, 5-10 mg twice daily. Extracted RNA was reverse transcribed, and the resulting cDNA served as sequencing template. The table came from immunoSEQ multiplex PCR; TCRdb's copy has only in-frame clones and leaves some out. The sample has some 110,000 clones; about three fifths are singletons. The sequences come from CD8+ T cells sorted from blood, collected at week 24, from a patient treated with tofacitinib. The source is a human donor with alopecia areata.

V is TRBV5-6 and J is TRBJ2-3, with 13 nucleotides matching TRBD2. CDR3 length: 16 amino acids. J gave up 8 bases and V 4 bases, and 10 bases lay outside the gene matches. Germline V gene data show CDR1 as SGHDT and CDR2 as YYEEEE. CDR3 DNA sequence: TGTGCCAGCAGCCTCGGAACTAGCGGGGGGGCAGGTACGCAGTATTTT. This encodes CASSLGTSGGAGTQYF.

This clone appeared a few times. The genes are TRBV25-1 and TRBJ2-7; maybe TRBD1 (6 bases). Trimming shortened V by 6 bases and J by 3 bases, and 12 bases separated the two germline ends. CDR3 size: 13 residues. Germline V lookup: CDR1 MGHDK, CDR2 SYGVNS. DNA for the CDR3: TGTGCCAGCAGCCCGGCAGGGGTCTACGAGCAGTACTTC. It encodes CASSPAGVYEQYF.

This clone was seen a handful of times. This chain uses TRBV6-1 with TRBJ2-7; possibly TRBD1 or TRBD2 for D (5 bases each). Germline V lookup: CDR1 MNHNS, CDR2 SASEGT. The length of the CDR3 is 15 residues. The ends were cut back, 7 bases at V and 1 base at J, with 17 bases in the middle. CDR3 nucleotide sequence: TGTGCCAGCACCCCCGACGGGACGGTATCCTACGAGCAGTACTTC. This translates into CASTPDGTVSYEQYF.

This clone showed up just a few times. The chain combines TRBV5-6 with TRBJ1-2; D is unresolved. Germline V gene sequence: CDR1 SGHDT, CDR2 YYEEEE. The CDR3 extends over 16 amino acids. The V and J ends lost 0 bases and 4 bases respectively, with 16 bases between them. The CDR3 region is CASSLGRAYKVYGYTF. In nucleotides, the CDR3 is TGTGCCAGCAGCTTGGGGAGGGCCTACAAGGTCTATGGCTACACCTTC.

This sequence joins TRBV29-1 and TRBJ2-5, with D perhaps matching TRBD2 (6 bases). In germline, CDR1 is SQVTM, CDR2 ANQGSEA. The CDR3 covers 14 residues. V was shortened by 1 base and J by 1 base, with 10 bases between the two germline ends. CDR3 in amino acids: CSVEGRDLQETQYF. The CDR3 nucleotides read TGCAGCGTTGAAGGGCGGGACCTCCAAGAGACCCAGTACTTC.

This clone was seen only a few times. The CDR3 sequence: CASSSIPYYQETQYF. Written as DNA, the CDR3 is TGTGCCAGCAGTTCGATACCATACTACCAAGAGACCCAGTACTTC. The chain carries TRBV27 and TRBJ2-5; D is undetermined. The CDR3 is made up of 15 amino acids. Germline lookup yields CDR1 MNHEY and CDR2 SMNVEV (reference sequence). V was cut by 4 bases and J by 0 bases, with 12 bases left in between.

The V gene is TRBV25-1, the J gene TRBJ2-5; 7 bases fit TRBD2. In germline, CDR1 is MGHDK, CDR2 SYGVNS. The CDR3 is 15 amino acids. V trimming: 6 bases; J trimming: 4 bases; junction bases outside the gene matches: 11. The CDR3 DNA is TGTGCCAGCAGCTCGATGGTCGGGGGGAGAGAGACCCAGTACTTC. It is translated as CASSSMVGGRETQYF.

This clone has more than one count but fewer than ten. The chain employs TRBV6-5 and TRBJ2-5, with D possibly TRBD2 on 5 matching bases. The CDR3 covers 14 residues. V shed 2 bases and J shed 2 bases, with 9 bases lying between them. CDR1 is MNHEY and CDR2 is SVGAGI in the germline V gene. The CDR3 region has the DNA TGTGCCAGCAGTTACGGCCTAGCTCAAGAGACCCAGTACTTC. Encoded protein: CASSYGLAQETQYF.

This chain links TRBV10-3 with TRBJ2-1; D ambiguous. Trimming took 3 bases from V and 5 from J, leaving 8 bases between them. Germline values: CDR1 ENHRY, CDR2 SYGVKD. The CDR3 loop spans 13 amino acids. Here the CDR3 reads CAISDRRDNEQFF. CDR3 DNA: TGTGCCATCAGTGATAGAAGGGACAATGAGCAGTTCTTC.

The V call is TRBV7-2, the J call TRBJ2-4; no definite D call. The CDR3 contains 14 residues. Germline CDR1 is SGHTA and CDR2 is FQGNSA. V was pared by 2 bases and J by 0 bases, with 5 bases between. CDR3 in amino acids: CASSLLIAKNIQYF. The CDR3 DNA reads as TGTGCCAGCAGCTTACTCATAGCCAAAAACATTCAGTACTTC.

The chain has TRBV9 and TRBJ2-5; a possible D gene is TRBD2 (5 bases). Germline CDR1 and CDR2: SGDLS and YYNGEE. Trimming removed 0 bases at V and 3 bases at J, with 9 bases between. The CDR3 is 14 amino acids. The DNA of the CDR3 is TGTGCCAGCAGCGTAGGGTTAGCGAAAGAGACCCAGTACTTC. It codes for CASSVGLAKETQYF.